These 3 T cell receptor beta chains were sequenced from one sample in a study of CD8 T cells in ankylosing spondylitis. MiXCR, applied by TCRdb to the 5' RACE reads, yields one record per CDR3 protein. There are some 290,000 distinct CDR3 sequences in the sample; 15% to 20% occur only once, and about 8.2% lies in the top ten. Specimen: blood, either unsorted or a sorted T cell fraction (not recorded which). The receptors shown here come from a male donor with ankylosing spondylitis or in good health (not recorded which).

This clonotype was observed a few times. CDR3 in DNA: TGTGCCAGCAGCGTCTATGCCACAGATACGCAGTATTTT. Translated: CASSVYATDTQYF. V usage is TRBV9 and J usage is TRBJ2-3; D gene unclear. The germline CDR1 and CDR2 sequences are SGDLS and YYNGEE. There are 13 residues in the CDR3. V lost 2 bases, J lost 2 bases, and 6 bases lay in between.

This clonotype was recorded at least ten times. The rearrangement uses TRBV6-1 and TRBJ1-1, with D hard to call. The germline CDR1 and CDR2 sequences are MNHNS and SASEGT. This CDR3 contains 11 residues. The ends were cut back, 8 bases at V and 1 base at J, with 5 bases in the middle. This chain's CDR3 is CASWSNTEAFF. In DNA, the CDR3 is TGTGCCAGCTGGTCGAACACTGAAGCTTTCTTT.

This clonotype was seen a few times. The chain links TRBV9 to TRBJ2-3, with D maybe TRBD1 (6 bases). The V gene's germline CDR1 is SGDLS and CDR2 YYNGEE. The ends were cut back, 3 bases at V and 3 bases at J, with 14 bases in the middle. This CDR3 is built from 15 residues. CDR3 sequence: CASSEGRQGTDTQYF. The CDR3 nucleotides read TGTGCCAGCAGCGAAGGGCGCCAGGGGACAGATACGCAGTATTTT.